The 16 T cell receptor beta chains listed next were all sequenced from one sample in a study of tissue T cells after allogeneic stem cell transplantation. As for time point: mouse harvest day 14 after allogeneic transplant. Each mouse received 10^7 T-cell-depleted marrow cells plus 10^6 splenic CD5+ T cells by tail vein. Sequencing used immunoSEQ multiplex PCR; TCRdb keeps in-frame clones, though not all of them. The data contain thousands of clones, 35% to 40% of them seen just once; the ten biggest clones take up about 3.6%. Sequenced sample: skin. These TCRs come from a female BALB/c mouse given C57BL/6 T cells with graft-versus-host disease after an allogeneic hematopoietic cell transplant.

In this sample, this clone is medium-sized. These gene names are mouse names. The read ends 1 residue before the CDR3 terminus; that terminus is restored from the germline J gene. The chain uses TRBV16 and TRBJ2-7; 10 nucleotides line up with TRBD2. This CDR3 is built from 14 residues. Germline V lookup: CDR1 SGHSA, CDR2 FRNQAP. Trimming took 5 bases from V and 3 from J; bases not matched to a gene: 4. CDR3 residues: CASSPGTGVYEQYF. CDR3 bases read: TGTGCAAGCAGCCCTGGGACTGGGGTCTATGAACAGTAC.

This clone is medium-sized. All gene names here are mouse names. The read stops 1 residue short of the end of the CDR3; the missing end is completed from the germline J gene. Other DNA sequences in this sample translate to the same CDR3. This chain connects TRBV26 to TRBJ2-5; D gene uncertain. The V gene's germline CDR1 is KGHPV and CDR2 FQNQEV (reference sequence). The CDR3 covers 11 residues. V lost 3 bases and J lost 3, with 1 base in between. CDR3 region: CASSLQDTQYF. The sequenced part of the CDR3 DNA is TGTGCCAGCAGTCTTCAAGACACCCAGTAC.

By sample share, this clone is medium-sized. The gene names given are mouse names. The CDR3 extends 1 residue past the end of the read, so its final part is completed from the germline J gene. V usage is TRBV26 and J usage is TRBJ2-1, with 9 bases fitting TRBD1. CDR1 is KGHPV, CDR2 FQNQEV, per germline (reference sequence). V trimming: 6 bases; J trimming: 0 bases; junction bases outside the gene matches: 6. CDR3 length: 16 amino acids. The CDR3: CASRPGQGYNYAEQFF. CDR3 DNA (partial): TGTGCCAGCAGACCGGGACAGGGTTATAACTATGCTGAGCAGTTC.

This clone showed up just a few times. Gene names follow the mouse nomenclature. The read gets to within 1 residue of the CDR3 end, and the germline J gene fills in the rest. The chain recombines TRBV26 with TRBJ2-4, with D perhaps TRBD1 (6 bases). This CDR3 spans 16 amino acids. V dropped 2 bases and J dropped 1 base, with 13 bases sitting between them. Germline loops: CDR1 KGHPV, CDR2 FQNQEV (reference sequence). The CDR3 DNA, read in part, is TGTGCCAGCAGTCTGCTCAGGGGAGGGGGTCAAAACACCTTGTAC. Translation gives CASSLLRGGGQNTLY. The entire CDR3 protein reads CASSLLRGGGQNTLYF.

This clone is medium-sized (0.01 to 0.1%) within its sample. Gene labels here are mouse ones. The CDR3 goes on 1 residue after the read ends, and that part is filled in from the germline J gene. The chain joins TRBV26 to TRBJ1-1; 7 bases align to TRBD1. Trimming at V came to 8 bases and at J to 1 base, leaving 4 bases not matched to a gene. The germline CDR1 and CDR2 sequences are KGHPV and FQNQEV (reference sequence). CDR3 length: 13 residues. The CDR3 protein is CASAGGLNTEVFF. The CDR3 DNA, read in part, is TGTGCCAGCGCAGGGGGGCTAAACACAGAAGTCTTC. Full variable domain (outside the CDR3, taken from reference TRBV26 and TRBJ1-1): NSKVIQTPRYLVKGQGQKAKMRCIPEKGHPVVFWYQQNKNNEFKFLINFQNQEVLQQIDMTEKRFSAECPSNSPCSLEIQSSEAGDSALYLCASAGGLNTEVFFGKGTRLTVV.

This clone was detected a few times. Mouse gene names apply. The CDR3 end falls 1 residue outside the read, so it is completed with the germline J gene. This sequence joins TRBV13-1 and TRBJ2-5, with TRBD1 as a possible D gene (6 bases). The V end lost 5 bases, the J end lost 0 bases, and 10 bases lay between the germline ends. This CDR3 spans 14 amino acids. CDR1 and CDR2 from the germline V gene are NSHNY and SYGAGN. Incomplete CDR3 DNA: TGTGCCAGCAGCCCGGGACAAAACCAAGACACCCAGTAC. Its translation: CASSPGQNQDTQY. The full-length CDR3 reads as CASSPGQNQDTQYF.

Notes on this clone: The genes and germline here are from mouse. The read ends 1 residue before the CDR3 terminus; that terminus is restored from the germline J gene. The chain joins TRBV23 to TRBJ2-4; the listed D gene, TRBD1, was not tested against the DNA. CDR1 is KGHTA, CDR2 FQNQQP, per germline. This CDR3 is built from 15 residues. CDR3 protein: CSSSQFPGGQNTLYF. The part of the CDR3 DNA that was read is TGCTCCAGCAGTCAATTCCCAGGGGGTCAAAACACCTTGTAC.

The sample holds a few counts of this clone. Mouse gene names and germline throughout. With the read ending 1 residue before the CDR3 end, the germline J gene is used to fill in that end. The V call is TRBV19, the J call TRBJ1-3; D ambiguous. This CDR3 region has 16 residues. Germline lookup yields CDR1 FNHDT and CDR2 SITEND (reference sequence). Trimming removed 0 bases at V and 0 bases at J, with 10 bases between. Partial CDR3 DNA: TGTGCCAGCAGTATAGCTTTCCATCTTTCTGGAAATACGCTCTAT. Its protein is CASSIAFHLSGNTLY. The whole CDR3 sequence reads CASSIAFHLSGNTLYF.

A note on this clone: Gene labels here are mouse ones. Read coverage stops 1 residue before the CDR3 terminus; the germline J gene supplies the remainder. The V gene is TRBV13-2, the J gene TRBJ1-6; 7 bases are shared with TRBD1. TRBJ1-6 is designated an ORF whose function remains uncertain. Unmatched junction bases numbered 2, after V lost 2 bases and J lost 0 bases. The CDR3 extends over 16 amino acids. The germline gives CDR1 NNHNN, CDR2 SYGAGS (reference sequence). CDR3: CASGETGLSYNSPLYF. CDR3 DNA, as far as it was read: TGTGCCAGCGGTGAGACAGGGCTTTCCTATAATTCGCCCCTCTAC.

Of note for this clone: Each gene name is a mouse one. The CDR3 DNA, read in part, is TGTGCAAGCAGCTTAGTACAGGGTAGTGCAGAAACGCTGTAT. Its translation is CASSLVQGSAETLY. The full CDR3 sequence reads CASSLVQGSAETLYF. J is TRBJ2-3 and V is TRBV16, with TRBD1 as a possible D gene (6 bases). The DNA ends 1 residue before the CDR3 does, and the rest of the CDR3 is filled in from the germline J gene. Germline CDR1 is SGHSA and CDR2 is FRNQAP. V was trimmed by 1 base and J by 0 bases, leaving 8 bases between them. The CDR3 runs 15 residues.

Regarding this clone: Germline and genes: mouse. The read ends 1 residue early relative to the CDR3; the germline J gene fills the gap. This chain uses TRBV20 with TRBJ2-5; 8 bases map to TRBD2. V dropped 2 bases and J dropped 5; count of bases not matched to a gene: 3. Germline lookup yields CDR1 GFQATS and CDR2 STVNSAI. This CDR3 has 13 amino acids. This CDR3 is CGARLDWGDTQYF. The covered CDR3 bases are TGTGGTGCTAGGCTCGACTGGGGAGACACCCAGTAC.

This clone is medium-sized in the sample. Here the gene names and germline are mouse. The CDR3 end lies 1 residue beyond the end of the read and is filled in from the germline J gene. This sequence joins TRBV23 and TRBJ2-3; the table's D call TRBD2 went unverified against the DNA. The CDR3 consists of 13 residues. Germline V gene lookup returns CDR1 KGHTA and CDR2 FQNQQP. This CDR3 reads CSSYWGGGETLYF. The DNA read from the CDR3 is TGCTCCAGTTACTGGGGGGGCGGAGAAACGCTGTAT.

Of note for this clone: Gene names are the mouse ones. The observed sequence ends 1 residue before the CDR3 terminus, with the missing tail filled in from the germline J gene. The J gene is TRBJ2-7, the V gene TRBV5, with 14 nucleotides matching TRBD2. The germline CDR1 and CDR2 sequences are LGHNA and YNLKQL (reference sequence). The CDR3 spans 15 residues. J lost 5 bases, V lost 4 bases, and 4 bases had no gene match. Here the CDR3 reads CASSPGLGGQHEQYF. Partial CDR3 DNA: TGTGCCAGCAGCCCGGGACTGGGGGGGCAGCATGAACAGTAC.

Of note for this clone: Mouse names are used for the genes. The DNA ends 1 residue before the CDR3 does, and the rest of the CDR3 is filled in from the germline J gene. The chain combines TRBV2 with TRBJ2-2, with D unclear. Per the germline V gene, CDR1 is LGHNA and CDR2 is YSYQKL. The CDR3 sequence is 13 residues long. Deletions cut 1 base from V and 3 bases from J, with 3 bases between. The DNA read from the CDR3 is TGTGCCAGCAGCCAAGGGGACACCGGGCAGCTCTAC. Translated: CASSQGDTGQLY. In full, the CDR3 reads CASSQGDTGQLYF.

This clone was found a few times. Genes here carry mouse names. The read gets to within 1 residue of the CDR3 end, and the germline J gene fills in the rest. This rearrangement joins TRBV2 to TRBJ2-7; no clear D. Per germline, CDR1 LGHNA and CDR2 YSYQKL. Deletions cut 0 bases from V and 0 bases from J, with 6 bases between. The CDR3 runs to 14 residues. The covered CDR3 bases are TGTGCCAGCAGCCAAGAAATAAGCTCCTATGAACAGTAC. This gives the protein CASSQEISSYEQY. The complete CDR3 reads CASSQEISSYEQYF.

The sample holds a few counts of this clone. Any gene name here is a mouse gene name. The read ends 1 residue shy of where the CDR3 ends; the end is completed using the germline J gene. This chain links TRBV23 with TRBJ1-1. Germline lookup yields CDR1 KGHTA and CDR2 FQNQQP. This CDR3 has 15 residues. The CDR3 region is CSSSQSNVGNTEVFF. CDR3 DNA (partial): TGCTCCAGCAGTCAATCGAACGTCGGAAACACAGAAGTCTTC.